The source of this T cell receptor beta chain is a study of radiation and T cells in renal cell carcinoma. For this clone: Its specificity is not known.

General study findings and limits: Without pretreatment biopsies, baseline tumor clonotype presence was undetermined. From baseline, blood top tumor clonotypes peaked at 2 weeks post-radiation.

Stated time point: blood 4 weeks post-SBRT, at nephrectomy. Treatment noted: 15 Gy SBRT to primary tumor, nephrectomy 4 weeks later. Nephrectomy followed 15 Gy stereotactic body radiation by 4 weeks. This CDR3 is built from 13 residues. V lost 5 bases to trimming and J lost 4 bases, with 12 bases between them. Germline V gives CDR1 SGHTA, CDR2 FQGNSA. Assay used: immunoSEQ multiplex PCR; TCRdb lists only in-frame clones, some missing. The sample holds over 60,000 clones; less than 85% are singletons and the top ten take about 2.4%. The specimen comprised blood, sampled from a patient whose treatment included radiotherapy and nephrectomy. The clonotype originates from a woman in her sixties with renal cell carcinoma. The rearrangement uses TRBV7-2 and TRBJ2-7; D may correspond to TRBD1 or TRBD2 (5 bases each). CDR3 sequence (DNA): TGTGCCAGCAGCCAACGGGACGCATACGAGCAGTACTTC. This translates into CASSQRDAYEQYF.